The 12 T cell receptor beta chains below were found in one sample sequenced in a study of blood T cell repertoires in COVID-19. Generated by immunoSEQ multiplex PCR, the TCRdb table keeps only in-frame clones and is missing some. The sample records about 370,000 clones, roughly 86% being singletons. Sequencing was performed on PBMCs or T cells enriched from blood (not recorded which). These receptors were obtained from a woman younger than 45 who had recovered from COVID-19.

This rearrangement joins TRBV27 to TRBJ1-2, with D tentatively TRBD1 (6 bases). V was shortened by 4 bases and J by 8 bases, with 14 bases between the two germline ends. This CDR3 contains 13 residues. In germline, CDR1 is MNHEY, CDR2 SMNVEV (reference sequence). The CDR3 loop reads CASSYNRARGYTF. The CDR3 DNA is TGTGCCAGCAGTTATAACAGGGCCCGAGGCTACACCTTC.

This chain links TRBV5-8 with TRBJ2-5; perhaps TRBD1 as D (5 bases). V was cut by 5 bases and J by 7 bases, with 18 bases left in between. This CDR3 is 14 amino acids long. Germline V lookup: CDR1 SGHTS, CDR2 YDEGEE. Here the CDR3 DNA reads TGTGCCAGCAGGCACACAGGCCCCGTGGGGACCCAGTACTTC. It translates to CASRHTGPVGTQYF. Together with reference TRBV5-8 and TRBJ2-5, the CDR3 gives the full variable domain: EAGVTQSPTHLIKTRGQQATLRCSPISGHTSVYWYQQALGLGLQFLLWYDEGEERNRGNFPPRFSGRQFPNYSSELNVNALELEDSALYLCASRHTGPVGTQYFGPGTRLLVL.

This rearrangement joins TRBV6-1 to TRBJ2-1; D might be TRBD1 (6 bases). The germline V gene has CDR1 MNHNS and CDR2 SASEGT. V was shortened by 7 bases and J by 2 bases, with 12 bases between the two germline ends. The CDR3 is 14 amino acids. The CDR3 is CASIGTFTYNEQFF. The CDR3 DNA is TGTGCCAGCATTGGGACATTTACCTACAATGAGCAGTTCTTC.

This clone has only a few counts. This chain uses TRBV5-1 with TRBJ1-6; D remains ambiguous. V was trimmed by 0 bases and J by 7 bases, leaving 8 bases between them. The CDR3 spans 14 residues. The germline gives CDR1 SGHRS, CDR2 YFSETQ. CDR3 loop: CASSLGQLNSPLHF. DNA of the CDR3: TGCGCCAGCAGCTTGGGGCAATTAAATTCACCCCTCCACTTT. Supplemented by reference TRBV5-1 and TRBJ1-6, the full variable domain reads KAGVTQTPRYLIKTRGQQVTLSCSPISGHRSVSWYQQTPGQGLQFLFEYFSETQRNKGNFPGRFSGRQFSNSRSEMNVSTLELGDSALYLCASSLGQLNSPLHFGNGTRLTVT.

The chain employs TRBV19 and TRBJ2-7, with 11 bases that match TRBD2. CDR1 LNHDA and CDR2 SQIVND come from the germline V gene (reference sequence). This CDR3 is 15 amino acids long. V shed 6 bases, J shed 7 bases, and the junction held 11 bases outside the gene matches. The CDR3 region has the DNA TGTGCCAGTAGCATGACTAGCGGGGATCAAATAGAGCAGTACTTC. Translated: CASSMTSGDQIEQYF.

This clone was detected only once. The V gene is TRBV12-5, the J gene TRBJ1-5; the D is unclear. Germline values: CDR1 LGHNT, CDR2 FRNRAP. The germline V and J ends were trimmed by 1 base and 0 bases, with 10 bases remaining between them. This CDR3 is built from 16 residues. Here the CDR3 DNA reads TGTGCTAGTGGTTTGGGTCTTGGAGCTAGCAATCAGCCCCAGCATTTT. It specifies CASGLGLGASNQPQHF.

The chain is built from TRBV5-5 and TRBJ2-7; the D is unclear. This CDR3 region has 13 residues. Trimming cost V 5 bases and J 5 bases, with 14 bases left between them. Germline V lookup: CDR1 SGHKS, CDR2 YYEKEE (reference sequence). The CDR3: CASSFSPHDEQYF. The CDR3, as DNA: TGTGCCAGCAGTTTCAGTCCCCATGACGAGCAGTACTTC.

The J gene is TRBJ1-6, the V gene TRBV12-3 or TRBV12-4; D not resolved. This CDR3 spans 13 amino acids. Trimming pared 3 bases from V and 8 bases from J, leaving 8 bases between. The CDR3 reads CASSFGMHSPLHF. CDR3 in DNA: TGTGCCAGCAGTTTCGGGATGCATTCACCCCTCCACTTT.

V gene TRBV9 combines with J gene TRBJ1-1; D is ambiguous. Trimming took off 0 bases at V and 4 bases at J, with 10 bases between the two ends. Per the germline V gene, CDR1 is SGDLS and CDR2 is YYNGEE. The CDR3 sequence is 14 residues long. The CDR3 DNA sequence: TGTGCCAGCAGCGTAGGAGGAAGAAGCACTGAAGCTTTCTTT. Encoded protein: CASSVGGRSTEAFF.

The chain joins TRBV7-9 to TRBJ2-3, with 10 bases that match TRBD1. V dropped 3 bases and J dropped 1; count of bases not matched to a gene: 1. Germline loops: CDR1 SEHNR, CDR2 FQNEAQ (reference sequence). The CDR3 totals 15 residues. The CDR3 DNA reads TGTGCCAGCAGCTTCGGGACAGGGGGCACAGATACGCAGTATTTT. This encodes CASSFGTGGTDTQYF.

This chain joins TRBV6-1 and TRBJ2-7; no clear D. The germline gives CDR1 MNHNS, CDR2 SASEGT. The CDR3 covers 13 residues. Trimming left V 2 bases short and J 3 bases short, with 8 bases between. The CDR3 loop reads CASSESSYYEQYF. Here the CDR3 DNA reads TGTGCCAGCAGTGAATCCAGTTACTACGAGCAGTACTTC.

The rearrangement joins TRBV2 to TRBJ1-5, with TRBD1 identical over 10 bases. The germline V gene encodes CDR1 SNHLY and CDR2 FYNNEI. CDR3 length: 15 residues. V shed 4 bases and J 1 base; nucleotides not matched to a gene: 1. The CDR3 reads CASSGTGGSNQPQHF. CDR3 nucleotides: TGTGCCAGCAGTGGGACAGGGGGAAGCAATCAGCCCCAGCATTTT.